This paragraph covers one T cell receptor (beta chain) sequence. The repertoire was sequenced with immunoSEQ multiplex PCR; TCRdb's copy has only in-frame clones and lacks some. The repertoire consists of fewer than 250,000 clones, with roughly 80% occurring once and the leading ten covering 6.5% to 9%. The V gene's germline CDR1 is SGHTA and CDR2 FQGNSA. This CDR3 is built from 15 residues. V shed 2 bases and J 6 bases; nucleotides not matched to a gene: 10. These data are taken from a study of blood T cell repertoires in COVID-19. This receptor was taken from a woman between 45 and 65 years old with acute or convalescent COVID-19. This chain links TRBV7-2 with TRBJ2-7; TRBD1 aligns across 7 bases. Sequenced: peripheral blood. The CDR3: CASSLPTGVHSEQYF. Written as DNA, the CDR3 is TGTGCCAGCAGCTTACCCACAGGGGTTCACTCCGAGCAGTACTTC.